This entry describes one T cell receptor beta chain. Antigen: not known. This sample was included in a study of CD8 T cells in ankylosing spondylitis. Whole-study findings and limits: Disease-associated clones were CD8+ and fairly uncommon in peripheral blood. A motif in TCR beta, a set of under ten highly homologous variants, appeared characteristic of ankylosing spondylitis blood. In reactive arthritis synovial fluid and blood, some motif variants had been reported before.

The CDR3 consists of 15 residues. J lost 2 bases, V lost 4 bases, and 5 bases had no gene match. Germline loops: CDR1 SEHNR, CDR2 FQNEAQ (reference sequence). The authors made TCR beta libraries by quantitative 5'-RACE with molecular barcodes. TCRdb re-analysed the 5' RACE reads in MiXCR, keeping a single row per CDR3 protein. The table records 390,000 or so distinct CDR3 sequences, about a fifth of them present only once. Sequencing was carried out using blood, either unsorted or a sorted T cell fraction (not recorded which). This receptor was identified in a male donor with ankylosing spondylitis. The J gene is TRBJ2-3, the V gene TRBV7-9, with 8 bases aligning to TRBD2. CDR3 in DNA: TGTGCCAGCAGCTACGGACTAGCAACCACAGATACGCAGTATTTT. It is translated as CASSYGLATTDTQYF.